The clone carrying this TCR beta chain has a single count. The antigen remains undetermined. This entry belongs to a study of cytomegalovirus exposure and HLA in healthy donors. 13 Jbeta primers and 60 Vbeta primers were used for the PCR. TCRdb's table, derived via immunoSEQ multiplex PCR, lists solely in-frame clones and lacks some. Of about 200,000 clones in the sample, more than 65% were seen once. Germline assignment: CDR1 LGHNT and CDR2 FRNRAP. The CDR3 runs 13 residues. With V trimmed by 9 bases and J by 2 bases, 5 bases remained unmatched. Broader study findings: Later, TCR association rates were found to vary by HLA locus, highest for DRB1 and lowest for HLA-C. Prior analysis indicated that the majority of TCR beta V segments exhibited productivity approximately 87% or approximately 30% of the time. The classifier reportedly diagnosed cytomegalovirus status with high specificity and sensitivity. The investigators catalogued 150 to 200 TCR beta chains as cytomegalovirus-associated.

Sequenced material: PBMCs. The receptor was derived from a girl aged 5 to 17 in good health and CMV-seropositive. The V gene is TRBV12-5, the J gene TRBJ2-7, with 9 bases matching TRBD1. The CDR3 loop reads CASRQGGTYEQYF. The CDR3 nucleotides read TGTGCTAGCCGACAGGGGGGTACCTACGAGCAGTACTTC.